This TCR beta chain was captured by sequencing in a study of T cell responses to AZD1222 COVID-19 vaccine. TCRdb keeps only in-frame clones here, not all; method: immunoSEQ multiplex PCR. The table records about 140,000 clones, around 90% of them present only once. Germline CDR1 reads SGHTS; CDR2 reads YDEGEE. CDR3 length: 16 residues. V was trimmed by 0 bases and J by 6 bases, leaving 18 bases between them. The V and J genes are TRBV5-8 and TRBJ1-1; weak D call: TRBD1 (6 bases). This TCR was sampled from an adult who received the MenACWY meningococcal vaccine as a control. This material consisted of peripheral blood, taken 28 days after the second dose of the MenACWY control vaccine. The CDR3 DNA is TGTGCCAGCAGCTTGGGGTGGCAGGGGAACTGGGCTGAAGCTTTCTTT. This translates into CASSLGWQGNWAEAFF.